These 25 T cell receptor beta chains came from one sample sequenced in a study of Graves' ophthalmopathy and Graves' hyperthyroidism (dated by TCRdb to 2016 to 2018). Reads for this sample came from an Illumina HiSeq 2000. TCR beta CDR3 regions were amplified from RNA transcripts for repertoire sequencing. HTBI primers and the Qiagen OneStep RT-PCR kit were used in a first-round RT-PCR, which was followed by a second-round multiplex PCR, size selection and purification. Through fastp at Q25 and MiXCR, TCRdb rebuilt clones from the public reads, retaining in-frame beta chains. CDR3 protein duplicates are merged, each entry listing the most common genes and DNA. The sample has 650,000 to 900,000 distinct CDR3 sequences on record, 35% to 50% of them singletons. Approximately 43% of the sample is held by the ten biggest clonotypes. The sample taken for sequencing was peripheral blood. The receptor source for this set is an adult man with Graves' ophthalmopathy.

This chain connects TRBV2 to TRBJ2-2; D gene ambiguous. Trimming cost V 6 bases and J 6 bases, with 20 bases left between them. The germline CDR1 and CDR2 sequences are SNHLY and FYNNEI. There are 16 residues in the CDR3. CDR3 in amino acids: CASRNDETRIAGELFF. The CDR3 nucleotides are TGTGCCAGCAGGAATGATGAGACACGGATTGCCGGGGAGCTGTTTTTT.

As concerns this clonotype: A read error may account for a junction end that differs from germline. The chain employs TRBV10-3 and TRBJ2-6; D not certain. This CDR3 has 15 amino acids. CDR1 and CDR2 (germline): ENHRY, SYGVKD. The chain's CDR3 is CASSYEVSGANVLTF. CDR3 sequence (DNA): TGTGCCAGCAGTTATGAGGTTTCTGGGGCCAACGTCCTGACTTTC.

The chain recombines TRBV2 with TRBJ2-7, with TRBD1 matching 11 bases. Trimming at V came to 7 bases and at J to 1 base, leaving 18 bases not matched to a gene. The CDR3 runs to 19 residues. The germline V gene has CDR1 SNHLY and CDR2 FYNNEI. CDR3 coding DNA: TGTGCCAGCATTGGAACCGGGACAGGGGGTTCTCATTCGTCCTACGAGCAGTACTTC. Its translation is CASIGTGTGGSHSSYEQYF.

The CDR3: CSARDSGQGGIYEQYF. The CDR3 nucleotides read TGCAGTGCTAGAGATAGTGGACAGGGGGGCATCTACGAGCAGTACTTC. V gene TRBV20-1 combines with J gene TRBJ2-7, with TRBD1 matching over 10 bases. V trimming: 0 bases; J trimming: 3 bases; junction bases outside the gene matches: 8. The CDR3 is 16 amino acids. Germline CDR1 is DFQATT and CDR2 is SNEGSKA (reference sequence).

Points on this clonotype: No DNA is shown, since the ends of the CDR3 on it are uncertain; the CDR3 is the one TCRdb lists. The chain links TRBV25-1 to TRBJ2-2; the table assigns TRBD1, which was not confirmed against the DNA. Germline CDR1 MGHDK, CDR2 SYGVNS. The CDR3 totals 12 residues, both ends included. The CDR3: CAGTGVPGSCFF.

In regard to this clonotype: Germline is not matched at one junction end, which may reflect a read error. The rearrangement joins TRBV29-1 to TRBJ2-7, with 8 bases identical to TRBD1. The CDR3 is 14 amino acids. Germline V gene sequence: CDR1 SQVTM, CDR2 ANQGSEA. In nucleotides, the CDR3 is TGCAGCGTTGGCGGACAGGGAAGGGCCTACGGGCAGTACTTC. Encoded protein: CSVGGQGRAYGQYF.

The chain couples TRBV2 to TRBJ2-2; 9 positions agree with TRBD2. The CDR3 extends over 21 amino acids. The V segment lost 3 bases and the J segment 3 bases; nucleotides outside the gene matches: 20. The V gene's germline CDR1 is SNHLY and CDR2 FYNNEI. The CDR3 sequence: CASSDSAWSALAGGHTGELFF. CDR3 in DNA: TGTGCCAGCAGTGATAGTGCCTGGAGTGCGCTCGCGGGGGGGCACACCGGGGAGCTGTTTTTT.

A word on this clonotype: A much larger clone differs by one base, so this may be a read error. The chain couples TRBV7-2 to TRBJ2-7; 9 nucleotides align to TRBD1. The ends lost 4 bases at V and 9 bases at J; junction bases unmatched: 7. Per germline, CDR1 SGHTA and CDR2 FQGNSA. The CDR3 is 13 residues long. The CDR3 here is CASSWDRAEGQYF. DNA of the CDR3: TGTGCCAGCAGCTGGGACAGGGCTGAGGGGCAGTACTTC. Full variable domain (rest looked up from reference TRBV7-2 and TRBJ2-7): GAGVSQSPSNKVTEKGKDVELRCDPISGHTALYWYRQSLGQGLEFLIYFQGNSAPDKSGLPSDRFSAERTGGSVSTLTIQRTQQEDSAVYLCASSWDRAEGQYFGPGTRLTVT.

The table lists this clonotype with many counts. This chain uses TRBV7-2 with TRBJ1-1; D uncertain. Germline V lookup: CDR1 SGHTA, CDR2 FQGNSA. Between the trimmed V and J ends, which lost 4 bases and 1 base, there was a span of 10 bases. This CDR3 is 14 amino acids long. CDR3 loop: CASSSFQANTEAFF. The CDR3 nucleotides are TGTGCCAGCAGCTCATTTCAGGCGAACACTGAAGCTTTCTTT.

A remark on this clonotype: This may arise from a read error, as a much more abundant clone is one base away. This chain uses TRBV2 with TRBJ1-2, with D unresolved. The CDR3 contains 13 residues. Germline loops: CDR1 SNHLY, CDR2 FYNNEI. CDR3 sequence reads: CVSSPRFGYGYTF. In DNA form, the CDR3 reads TGTGTCAGCAGCCCCCGGTTCGGCTATGGCTACACCTTC.

This clonotype has at least ten counts. The chain combines TRBV6-1 with TRBJ1-1; D gene unclear. CDR1 and CDR2 from the germline V gene are MNHNS and SASEGT. V was trimmed by 6 bases and J by 11 bases, leaving 10 bases between them. This CDR3 contains 10 residues. CDR3 amino acids: CASSDLGAFF. In nucleotides, the CDR3 is TGTGCCAGCAGCGACTTAGGGGCTTTCTTT.

The V gene is TRBV19, the J gene TRBJ1-5, with 12 bases fitting TRBD1. After removal of 5 bases from V and 5 bases from J, the junction contained 10 bases not matched to a gene. Germline V lookup: CDR1 LNHDA, CDR2 SQIVND (reference sequence). CDR3 length: 17 amino acids. The CDR3 loop is CASSLLVGTGGYQPQHF. CDR3 nucleotides: TGTGCCAGTAGTCTTCTCGTCGGGACAGGGGGCTATCAGCCCCAGCATTTT.

This clonotype was counted at least ten times. This rearrangement joins TRBV15 to TRBJ1-4, with a weak D call TRBD1 (5 bases). Germline V lookup: CDR1 LNHNV, CDR2 YYDKDF (reference sequence). Deletions cut 0 bases from V and 13 bases from J, with 12 bases between. The CDR3 runs to 13 residues. The CDR3 region is CATSRDRGSLLFF. The CDR3 coding sequence is TGTGCCACCAGCAGAGACCGGGGGTCCTTACTGTTTTTT.

The V call is TRBV19, the J call TRBJ1-2; D call uncertain. There are 14 residues in the CDR3. V dropped 1 base and J dropped 3 bases, with 9 bases sitting between them. Germline-derived CDR1 and CDR2 are LNHDA and SQIVND (reference sequence). The CDR3 nucleotides read TGTGCCAGTAGTATAGGATCGAGGGACTATGGCTACACCTTC. Amino acid sequence: CASSIGSRDYGYTF.

V gene TRBV12-3 or TRBV12-4 combines with J gene TRBJ1-4; 7 nucleotides match TRBD1. The V gene end was trimmed by 6 bases and the J gene end by 2 bases; junction bases not matched to a gene: 6. This CDR3 is 15 amino acids long. The CDR3 region has the DNA TGTGCCAGCAGGGACAGGATGAACACTAATGAAAAACTGTTTTTT. Its protein product is CASRDRMNTNEKLFF.

Worth noting for this clonotype: With a much larger clone just one base away, this may be a read error. The genes are TRBV7-3 and TRBJ2-6; weak D call: TRBD2 (5 bases). Germline V CDR1 and CDR2: SGHTA, FQGTGA. The CDR3 is made up of 17 amino acids. DNA for the CDR3: TGTGCCAGCAGCCCCCCGGCAGGACTCTCTGAGGCCAACGTCCTGACTTTC. Protein: CASSPPAGLSEANVLTF.

A remark on this clonotype: This may arise from a read error, as a much more abundant clone is one base away. The chain uses TRBV15 and TRBJ1-2, with D hard to call. Deletions cut 1 base from V and 0 bases from J, with 6 bases between. In germline, CDR1 is LNHNV, CDR2 YYDKDF (reference sequence). CDR3 length: 14 amino acids. CDR3 in amino acids: CATSRGPANYGYTF. The CDR3 coding sequence is TGTGCCACCAGCAGAGGGCCAGCTAACTATGGCTACACCTTC.

This chain joins TRBV10-3 and TRBJ2-6; no reliable D call. The V end lost 10 bases, the J end lost 0 bases, and 10 bases lay between the germline ends. Per the germline V gene, CDR1 is ENHRY and CDR2 is SYGVKD. CDR3 length: 14 amino acids. DNA of the CDR3: TGTGCCAGCCGAGAAAACTCTGGGGCCAACGTCCTGACTTTC. Its protein product is CASRENSGANVLTF.

V is TRBV2 and J is TRBJ1-6; D uncertain. CDR1 SNHLY and CDR2 FYNNEI come from the germline V gene. The CDR3 contains 13 residues. V was trimmed by 5 bases and J by 7 bases, leaving 9 bases between them. The CDR3 bases are TGTGCCAGCAGTAGGAGGGAAAATTCACCCCTCCACTTT. This gives the protein CASSRRENSPLHF.

The rearrangement links TRBV2 to TRBJ1-6, with 10 bases matching TRBD1. The CDR3 consists of 18 residues. Germline trimming cut 5 bases from V and 3 bases from J; bases unmatched to any gene: 10. Per the germline V gene, CDR1 is SNHLY and CDR2 is FYNNEI. CDR3 in amino acids: CASSLSATGGIYNSPLHF. The DNA of the CDR3 is TGTGCCAGCAGTTTGTCTGCGACAGGGGGCATCTATAATTCACCCCTCCACTTT.

The rearrangement joins TRBV9 to TRBJ2-7, with 9 bases matching TRBD2. Germline loops: CDR1 SGDLS, CDR2 YYNGEE. CDR3 size: 15 residues. J gave up 1 base and V 4 bases, and 6 bases lay outside the gene matches. CDR3 DNA: TGTGCCAGCAGCTTTGGACTAGCGCCTTCCTACGAGCAGTACTTC. Encoded protein: CASSFGLAPSYEQYF.

The gene calls are TRBV20-1 and TRBJ2-7; 9 positions agree with TRBD1. Germline V gene data show CDR1 as DFQATT and CDR2 as SNEGSKA (reference sequence). The CDR3 is 13 amino acids. Germline trimming cut 5 bases from V and 5 bases from J; bases unmatched to any gene: 7. CDR3 loop: CSAGKGQGNEQYF. As DNA, the CDR3 is TGCAGTGCTGGAAAAGGACAGGGGAACGAGCAGTACTTC.

This chain links TRBV10-3 with TRBJ1-5; D might be TRBD1 (5 bases). Germline assignment: CDR1 ENHRY and CDR2 SYGVKD. This CDR3 is 14 amino acids long. V gave up 2 bases and J gave up 3 bases, with 8 bases separating them. In DNA, the CDR3 is TGTGCCATCAGTGAGCCAGGGAACAATCAGCCCCAGCATTTT. It is translated as CAISEPGNNQPQHF.

This clonotype has ten or more counts. The V call is TRBV25-1, the J call TRBJ1-2; D ambiguous. The germline CDR1 and CDR2 sequences are MGHDK and SYGVNS. V lost 3 bases and J 6 bases, leaving 11 bases between the germline ends. The CDR3 has 13 residues. The CDR3 reads CASSDFAPHGYTF. CDR3 bases: TGTGCCAGCAGTGATTTTGCACCCCATGGCTACACCTTC.

There are many counts of this clonotype. The CDR3: CATPRCGYTF. Here the CDR3 DNA reads TGTGCCACCCCAAGGTGTGGCTACACCTTC. The chain uses TRBV6-4 and TRBJ1-2; D is undetermined. Deletions cut 10 bases from V and 7 bases from J, with 10 bases between. The CDR3 length is 10 residues. CDR1 and CDR2 from the germline V gene are MRHNA and SNTAGT.